This TCR beta chain stems from a study of blood T cell repertoires in COVID-19 (dated by TCRdb to about 2020). Turning to the overall study: The collaborator samples originated in the United States, Italy and Spain and spanned the acute and convalescent phases of COVID-19. The material from the prospective study consisted of cDNA or gDNA derived from T cells, B-cell-depleted T cells, or PBMCs. Subjects who had been exposed to COVID-19, were actively infected with it, or had recovered from it provided the deeply sampled blood TCRbeta repertoires that made up the dataset. The repertoires were released in a freely available public database meant as a resource for research on the immune response to SARS-CoV-2. Samples came from the ongoing ImmuneRACE study (first 160 participants) plus 1,254 subjects from 6 global collaborators. Nearly every sample came with metadata listing a de-identified subject ID, COVID-19 status, age in years and sex. Where available, HLA class I and class II types were taken from metadata supplied by the sample provider and were not determined by assay-based typing.

Whole blood was collected in K2EDTA tubes by collaborating institutions according to the institutions' own protocols. For TCRbeta analysis, collaborators shipped samples in one of three forms: frozen whole blood, isolated PBMCs, or DNA extracted from either of those sample types. TCRbeta CDR3 regions were amplified from genomic DNA by means of the immunoSEQ Assay, a bias-controlled multiplex PCR. As for how the authors treated the data: Within the assay, amplification of reference gene primers was used to estimate how many nucleated cells each sample contained. To quantify the absolute abundance of each unique TCRbeta CDR3 rearrangement, sequence reads were collapsed and filtered. For each sample, productive Simpson clonality was calculated by taking the square root of Simpson's diversity index across productive rearrangements. TCRdb obtained this table from immuneACCESS and retained in-frame rearrangements with V and J assigned. These tables miss some clones; where compared with another copy, unresolved V genes account for less than half of the shortfall, and the remainder is unexplained. V and J calls plus clone size are reproduced from that table; the DNA served to infer D and trimming. Here the sample has more than 20,000 clones; around 89% occur a single time. 1.5% to 2% of the sample is taken by the ten largest.

From the germline V gene, CDR1 is SGHRS and CDR2 is YFSETQ. Trimming leaves V shorter by 4 bases and J shorter by 6 bases, with the junction holding 3 bases beyond the gene matches. There are 15 amino acids in the CDR3, from cysteine to phenylalanine inclusive. The DNA shown is the 45-base CDR3, in frame from base 1. In regard to this clone: The antigen it recognizes is unknown. No much larger clonotype is one base removed from it; base qualities were not supplied.

Paper-wide results and their limitations: The amount of clinical and demographic metadata varied by source and participant and was provided uncurated.

The chain links TRBV5-1 with TRBJ2-1, with 14 bases aligning to TRBD2. The sequence derives from a woman in her fifties or sixties with active COVID-19. The sequenced sample consisted of peripheral blood. The nucleotide sequence is given as TGCGCCAGCAGCCGCGGACTAGCGGGAGGCAATGAGCAGTTCTTC. Protein translation: CASSRGLAGGNEQFF.